The present T cell receptor (beta chain) was sequenced within a study of T cell repertoires in cytomegalovirus infection. Overall study: Public signatures in TCR beta pointed to CMV infection and matching HLA type. Study results and limitations: HLA-C-restricted CMV-specific TCR beta clonotypes prevailed in the ex vivo response.

TCRdb re-called the reads through MiXCR, storing one row per CDR3 protein. Of tens of thousands of distinct CDR3 sequences detected, under 55% appear once; the ten largest clones hold approximately 95%. Details on this clonotype: Its specificity is unknown.

Germline loops: CDR1 MNHNY, CDR2 SVGAGI (reference sequence). V was pared by 6 bases and J by 3 bases, with 5 bases of the junction left unmatched. The CDR3 sequence is 14 residues long. The sequence derives from a human donor in good health (CMV status not recorded). Some clones in this sample may be carry-over from other donors' samples. The gene calls are TRBV6-6 and TRBJ1-5; 7 bases fit TRBD1. The sequencing here drew on CD8+ T cells from cultured PBMCs, taken from culture after CMV antigen stimulation. The CDR3 protein is CASSTGVNNQPQHF. CDR3 in DNA: TGTGCCAGCAGCACAGGGGTGAACAATCAGCCCCAGCATTTT.